Following are 24 T cell receptor beta chains from one sample sequenced in a study of blood T cell repertoires in COVID-19. Sequenced by immunoSEQ multiplex PCR; TCRdb stores in-frame clones only, minus some. The sample yields roughly 24,000 clones, around 90% seen once. Sequenced input: peripheral blood. Every receptor here comes from a man in his 70s in a cohort sampled during active COVID-19.

The sample holds a few counts of this clone. This rearrangement joins TRBV6-5 to TRBJ2-2, with D maybe TRBD2 (6 bases). Germline V gives CDR1 MNHEY, CDR2 SVGAGI. The V end lost 0 bases, the J end lost 1 base, and 9 bases lay between the germline ends. CDR3 length: 16 residues. This CDR3 is CASSYSQRVNTGELFF. CDR3 bases: TGTGCCAGCAGTTACTCCCAGCGGGTGAACACCGGGGAGCTGTTTTTT.

V is TRBV27 and J is TRBJ2-1; D ambiguous. Germline V gene data show CDR1 as MNHEY and CDR2 as SMNVEV (reference sequence). With 5 bases removed from V and 0 bases from J, the gap between germline ends came to 8 bases. This CDR3 contains 14 residues. CDR3 protein: CASSISSSYNEQFF. CDR3 DNA sequence: TGTGCCAGCAGTATCTCGAGCTCCTACAATGAGCAGTTCTTC.

The chain is built from TRBV6-5 and TRBJ2-4, with D perhaps matching TRBD1 (5 bases). The ends were cut back, 2 bases at V and 7 bases at J, with 12 bases in the middle. In germline, CDR1 is MNHEY, CDR2 SVGAGI. This CDR3 spans 14 amino acids. The CDR3 DNA is TGTGCCAGCAGTTACCGGAAAGCAGGGAACATTCAGTACTTC. Translating gives CASSYRKAGNIQYF.

This rearrangement joins TRBV15 to TRBJ2-1; TRBD2 might be the D (7 bases). Looked up from germline, CDR1 is LNHNV and CDR2 is YYDKDF (reference sequence). The CDR3 covers 16 residues. Trimming took off 1 base at V and 5 bases at J, with 15 bases between the two ends. CDR3 nucleotide sequence: TGTGCCACCAGCAGAGGGAGGGGGGGATATAACAATGAGCAGTTCTTC. This translates into CATSRGRGGYNNEQFF.

The chain combines TRBV6-1 with TRBJ1-2, with D perhaps matching TRBD1 (6 bases). The germline CDR1 and CDR2 sequences are MNHNS and SASEGT. The CDR3 totals 17 residues. The V end was cut by 4 bases, the J end by 6 bases, with 24 bases between. DNA for the CDR3: TGTGCCAGCAGTGTTCTCAGGGGTCGCCGCATTTGGGATGGCTACACCTTC. It translates to CASSVLRGRRIWDGYTF.

This chain joins TRBV28 and TRBJ1-2; D unclear. The germline V and J ends were trimmed by 2 bases and 3 bases, with 10 bases remaining between them. Germline CDR1 MDHEN, CDR2 SYDVKM. The CDR3 spans 14 residues. In DNA form, the CDR3 reads TGTGCCAGCAGTTTACGGGAGCCCGACTATGGCTACACCTTC. Translating gives CASSLREPDYGYTF.

This clone was counted a single time. This rearrangement joins TRBV2 to TRBJ1-2, with D possibly being TRBD1 (5 bases). The CDR3 is made up of 15 amino acids. Trimming left V 1 base short and J 2 bases short, with 11 bases between. Germline V gives CDR1 SNHLY, CDR2 FYNNEI. CDR3 amino acids: CASSEERGQNYGYTF. CDR3 DNA: TGTGCCAGCAGTGAAGAAAGGGGTCAGAACTATGGCTACACCTTC.

V gene TRBV11-2 combines with J gene TRBJ2-7; 8 bases align to TRBD2. The CDR3 is 17 amino acids. V shed 5 bases and J 2 bases; nucleotides not matched to a gene: 14. CDR1 SGHAT and CDR2 FQNNGV come from the germline V gene. CDR3 nucleotide sequence: TGTGCCAGCAGCAGAGGGGCGGGAGGAATACGCCCCTACGAGCAGTACTTC. It translates to CASSRGAGGIRPYEQYF.

The chain couples TRBV1 to TRBJ2-1; TRBD2, the table's D call, was not compared with the DNA. TRBV1 is classified as a pseudogene. This CDR3 has 16 residues. CDR3 amino acids: CTSSQDLRIPPNEQFF. As DNA, the CDR3 is TGCACCAGCAGCCAAGATCTGCGAATCCCCCCCAATGAGCAGTTCTTC.

The chain uses TRBV24-1 and TRBJ2-1; D remains unclear. With 4 bases removed from V and 9 bases from J, the gap between germline ends came to 9 bases. The CDR3 is made up of 12 amino acids. Germline V gives CDR1 KGHDR, CDR2 SFDVKD. The CDR3 DNA follows: TGTGCCACCAGTGAATCCCGGTCTGAGCAGTTCTTC. It encodes CATSESRSEQFF.

The chain uses TRBV7-9 and TRBJ2-7, with no clear D. The CDR3 is made up of 11 amino acids. Germline V gives CDR1 SEHNR, CDR2 FQNEAQ (reference sequence). V was shortened by 5 bases and J by 1 base, with 3 bases between the two germline ends. This CDR3 reads CASSVSYEQYF. CDR3 DNA: TGTGCCAGCAGCGTATCCTACGAGCAGTACTTC.

V gene TRBV5-1 combines with J gene TRBJ2-1; 11 bases map to TRBD1. Germline lookup yields CDR1 SGHRS and CDR2 YFSETQ. V shed 4 bases and J 6 bases; nucleotides not matched to a gene: 9. The CDR3 has 16 amino acids. DNA for the CDR3: TGCGCCAGCAGCCTAGGACACGGGACAGGGGGCAATGAGCAGTTCTTC. Its protein product is CASSLGHGTGGNEQFF.

The chain combines TRBV5-4 with TRBJ1-3; weak D call: TRBD1 (5 bases). The CDR3 runs 15 residues. Germline assignment: CDR1 SGHNT and CDR2 YYREEE (reference sequence). V lost 3 bases and J 0 bases, leaving 10 bases between the germline ends. CDR3 nucleotides: TGTGCCAGCAGCTGGGGGGACCGCTCTGGAAACACCATATATTTT. This encodes CASSWGDRSGNTIYF. The whole variable domain, filled in from reference TRBV5-4 and TRBJ1-3, reads ETGVTQSPTHLIKTRGQQVTLRCSSQSGHNTVSWYQQALGQGPQFIFQYYREEENGRGNFPPRFSGLQFPNYSSELNVNALELDDSALYLCASSWGDRSGNTIYFGEGSWLTVV.

This chain links TRBV12-5 with TRBJ1-1, with 11 bases lining up with TRBD1. Germline loops: CDR1 LGHNT, CDR2 FRNRAP. V lost 6 bases to trimming and J lost 3 bases; unmatched junction nucleotides: 3. The length of the CDR3 is 14 residues. The DNA for the CDR3 is TGTGCTAGTGGGGGGACAGGGGGAGACACTGAAGCTTTCTTT. Encoded protein: CASGGTGGDTEAFF.

The V and J genes are TRBV27 and TRBJ2-1; TRBD2 matches 12 bases. V dropped 5 bases and J dropped 8; count of bases not matched to a gene: 7. Germline CDR1 reads MNHEY; CDR2 reads SMNVEV (reference sequence). This CDR3 spans 15 amino acids. Here the CDR3 reads CASSLTSGSTHEQFF. DNA for the CDR3: TGTGCCAGCAGTCTGACTAGCGGGAGTACCCATGAGCAGTTCTTC.

This clone was counted between two and nine times. The rearrangement links TRBV2 to TRBJ1-1; 9 bases agree with TRBD1. The CDR3 has 17 residues. V shed 6 bases and J 1 base; nucleotides not matched to a gene: 12. CDR1 is SNHLY, CDR2 FYNNEI, per germline. The CDR3, as DNA: TGTGCCAGCAGATGGGACAGGGACGTTTTCGGGAACACTGAAGCTTTCTTT. Translated, it gives CASRWDRDVFGNTEAFF.

V gene TRBV24-1 combines with J gene TRBJ2-7, with 11 bases matching TRBD1. CDR3 length equals 16 residues. The V gene's germline CDR1 is KGHDR and CDR2 SFDVKD. V gave up 3 bases and J gave up 5 bases; unmatched junction bases: 8. The CDR3 loop reads CATSDAGTGGWNEQYF. In DNA, the CDR3 is TGTGCCACCAGTGATGCTGGGACAGGGGGTTGGAACGAGCAGTACTTC.

The chain joins TRBV5-1 to TRBJ1-4; maybe TRBD1 (5 bases). CDR3 length: 15 amino acids. The germline gives CDR1 SGHRS, CDR2 YFSETQ. V was cut by 3 bases and J by 4 bases, with 13 bases left in between. The chain's CDR3 is CASSSSGHDNEKLFF. In nucleotides, the CDR3 is TGCGCCAGCAGCTCTTCCGGACACGATAATGAAAAACTGTTTTTT. Drawing the rest from reference TRBV5-1 and TRBJ1-4, the complete variable domain is KAGVTQTPRYLIKTRGQQVTLSCSPISGHRSVSWYQQTPGQGLQFLFEYFSETQRNKGNFPGRFSGRQFSNSRSEMNVSTLELGDSALYLCASSSSGHDNEKLFFGSGTQLSVL.

This chain joins TRBV28 and TRBJ1-1, with TRBD1 as a possible D gene (5 bases). Trimming removed 2 bases at V and 5 bases at J, with 9 bases between. This CDR3 contains 13 residues. CDR1 is MDHEN and CDR2 is SYDVKM in the germline V gene. Here the CDR3 DNA reads TGTGCCAGCAGTTTACAGGGAATGACTGAAGCTTTCTTT. It encodes CASSLQGMTEAFF.

This chain joins TRBV9 and TRBJ2-7; the match to TRBD1 covers 9 bases. After removal of 0 bases from V and 4 bases from J, the junction contained 8 bases not matched to a gene. The CDR3 is 16 amino acids. Germline CDR1 and CDR2: SGDLS and YYNGEE. The CDR3 here is CASSVAADRGIYEQYF. CDR3 in DNA: TGTGCCAGCAGCGTAGCGGCCGACAGGGGGATTTACGAGCAGTACTTC.

The chain uses TRBV28 and TRBJ1-3; possible D gene TRBD1, 6 bases. The CDR3 has 15 amino acids. Deletions cut 5 bases from V and 0 bases from J, with 11 bases between. CDR1 MDHEN and CDR2 SYDVKM come from the germline V gene. This CDR3 is CASSLDRFSGNTIYF. CDR3 sequence (DNA): TGTGCCAGCAGTCTAGACAGGTTCTCTGGAAACACCATATATTTT.

The chain recombines TRBV5-1 with TRBJ2-3; tentative D call: TRBD2 (5 bases). CDR3 length: 15 amino acids. V lost 1 base to trimming and J lost 5 bases, with 14 bases between them. Germline CDR1 and CDR2: SGHRS and YFSETQ. Here the CDR3 reads CASSLNDYRGDTQYF. The CDR3 DNA follows: TGCGCCAGCAGCTTGAATGACTACAGAGGAGATACGCAGTATTTT.

This clone showed up just once. The chain links TRBV5-4 to TRBJ2-3; TRBD2 matches 8 bases. Germline trimming cut 3 bases from V and 4 bases from J; bases unmatched to any gene: 7. The length of the CDR3 is 15 residues. Germline V gene data show CDR1 as SGHNT and CDR2 as YYREEE (reference sequence). This CDR3 is CASSSAGVAADTQYF. CDR3 nucleotide sequence: TGTGCCAGCAGCTCAGCGGGAGTTGCAGCAGATACGCAGTATTTT.

This rearrangement joins TRBV28 to TRBJ1-6, with D tentatively TRBD1 (6 bases). Germline assignment: CDR1 MDHEN and CDR2 SYDVKM. There are 14 residues in the CDR3. The V gene lost 6 bases and the J gene lost 18 bases, with 24 bases spanning the gap. The CDR3 is CASSYRGLGQRPHF. The CDR3 nucleotides are TGTGCCAGCAGCTATCGCGGCCTCGGACAGAGGCCCCACTTT.